Described below is a single TCR beta chain sequence and its context. Its antigen is as yet unknown. This record belongs to a study of neoadjuvant anti-PD-1 for oral cavity cancer. About the research overall: Non-progressing patients received a fourth nivolumab dose near day 43, then surgery on days 50-56. Points from the study as a whole: Post-nivolumab, blood T cell clonality was significantly elevated in non-responders. Only a few patients per response group were TCR-analyzed; validation needed.

This CDR3 has 13 residues. V was shortened by 4 bases and J by 7 bases, with 13 bases between the two germline ends. CDR1 and CDR2 (germline): MGHRA, YSYEKL. PBMC libraries mostly used about 450 ng of input genomic DNA, with six replicates per sample. Assay: immunoSEQ multiplex PCR; the TCRdb copy retains only in-frame clones and omits some. The sample has about 14,000 clones, about two thirds seen once; the top ten hold roughly 3.2%. The time point is: after neoadjuvant nivolumab, at surgical resection. The material sequenced was PBMCs, taken after nivolumab (anti-PD-1) treatment. The clonotype comes from a person aged 40 to 85 with oral cavity squamous cell carcinoma. The rearrangement uses TRBV4-1 and TRBJ1-1; perhaps TRBD1 as D (6 bases). Written as DNA, the CDR3 is TGCGCCAGCAGCCTTACGGACAGAATTGAAGCTTTCTTT. As protein: CASSLTDRIEAFF.